A selection of T cell receptor beta chains follows, all from one sample in a study of T cell responses to AZD1222 COVID-19 vaccine. The data were produced by immunoSEQ multiplex PCR, yet TCRdb's version contains in-frame clones alone and is incomplete. The sample contains around 130,000 clones, approximately 90% of which appear only once. Sample: peripheral blood, taken 28 days after the second AZD1222 dose. The receptors were gathered from an adult who received the AZD1222 COVID-19 vaccine. Each CDR3 is given with its conserved first and last residue. Each record gives: J gene, D gene, clone size, V gene, CDR3 protein, CDR3 DNA. The D gene is left open where the match is weak. Rows may omit the clone size; those that give it use once, few, many or a size class.

>TRBJ1-4|-|-|TRBV18
CASSPQPAGPATNEKLFF
TGTGCCAGCTCCCCTCAGCCTGCGGGTCCAGCAACTAATGAAAAACTGTTTTTT
>TRBJ1-1|-|-|TRBV7-2
CASSLGVGRRTEAFF
TGTGCCAGCAGCTTAGGGGTAGGGAGGAGGACTGAAGCTTTCTTT
>TRBJ2-2|-|-|TRBV4-3
CASSQGPVTGELFF
TGCGCCAGCAGCCAAGGGCCGGTCACCGGGGAGCTGTTTTTT
>TRBJ2-1|TRBD2|-|TRBV3-1/TRBV3-2
CASSLRLAGGSSSYNEQFF
TGTGCCAGCAGCTTACGACTAGCGGGGGGATCAAGCTCCTACAATGAGCAGTTCTTC
>TRBJ1-1|-|once|TRBV27
CASSLVRNTEAFF
TGTGCCAGCAGTTTGGTCAGAAACACTGAAGCTTTCTTT
>TRBJ2-1|TRBD2|-|TRBV19
CASSIDHSGGAGFF
TGTGCCAGTAGTATAGATCACAGCGGGGGGGCAGGATTCTTC
>TRBJ1-1|TRBD1|-|TRBV4-1
CASSQWPGQGAEAFF
TGCGCCAGCAGCCAATGGCCGGGACAGGGAGCTGAAGCTTTCTTT
>TRBJ2-7|-|-|TRBV6-1
CASSEVPTGQYF
TGTGCCAGCAGTGAAGTCCCTACGGGGCAGTACTTC
>TRBJ2-1|-|-|TRBV6-6
CASSYSGGEQFF
TGTGCCAGCAGTTACTCGGGGGGTGAGCAGTTCTTC
>TRBJ1-1|-|-|TRBV6-2/TRBV6-3
CASSYVGSTEAFF
TGTGCCAGCAGTTACGTGGGGAGTACTGAAGCTTTCTTT
>TRBJ1-1|TRBD1|-|TRBV6-5
CASSTPGQATEAFF
TGTGCCAGCAGTACCCCGGGACAGGCCACTGAAGCTTTCTTT
>TRBJ1-3|TRBD1|-|TRBV6-4
CASSDRTGVSSGNTIYF
TGTGCCAGCAGTGATAGGACAGGGGTGAGCTCTGGAAACACCATATATTTT
>TRBJ2-5|TRBD1|-|TRBV7-7
CASSSRTGDGETQYF
TGTGCTAGCAGCAGCCGGACAGGGGACGGGGAGACCCAGTACTTC
>TRBJ1-1|TRBD1|-|TRBV6-5
CASPRDSFFTEAFF
TGTGCCAGCCCCCGGGACAGCTTTTTCACTGAAGCTTTCTTT
>TRBJ2-7|TRBD1|-|TRBV4-1
CASSQGQGPLEQYF
TGCGCCAGCAGCCAAGGACAGGGACCCCTCGAGCAGTACTTC
>TRBJ2-1|TRBD1|-|TRBV7-2
CASSMTGTGFSFQFF
TGTGCCAGCAGCATGACCGGGACAGGGTTCTCGTTCCAGTTCTTC
>TRBJ2-7|TRBD2|few|TRBV6-1
CASSERDYHEQYF
TGTGCCAGCAGTGAAAGGGACTACCACGAGCAGTACTTC
>TRBJ2-7|-|-|TRBV6-5
CASSYSTVTYEQYF
TGTGCCAGCAGTTACTCGACGGTCACCTACGAGCAGTACTTC
>TRBJ2-7|-|-|TRBV11-3
CASSPGRDEQYF
TGTGCCAGCAGCCCTGGAAGGGACGAGCAGTACTTC
>TRBJ2-7|TRBD2|-|TRBV6-5
CASSSRGGNGAYEQYF
TGTGCCAGCAGTTCACGGGGGGGAAATGGGGCCTACGAGCAGTACTTC
>TRBJ2-1|-|few|TRBV6-5
CASRAGLQFF
TGTGCCAGCCGGGCGGGGCTCCAGTTCTTC
>TRBJ2-7|-|-|TRBV7-2
CASSPLVGYEQYF
TGTGCCAGCAGCCCACTAGTAGGGTACGAGCAGTACTTC
>TRBJ2-7|-|-|TRBV5-1
CASSLADTTREQYF
TGCGCCAGCAGCTTGGCGGATACTACTAGAGAGCAGTACTTC
>TRBJ2-2|-|-|TRBV5-6
CASSPVGVNTGELFF
TGTGCCAGCAGCCCAGTAGGAGTCAACACCGGGGAGCTGTTTTTT
>TRBJ2-6|-|-|TRBV7-8
CASSLGRGGRTGANVLTF
TGTGCCAGCAGCCTAGGGCGGGGCGGCCGGACAGGGGCCAACGTCCTGACTTTC
>TRBJ2-7|-|-|TRBV7-2
CASSPGPGYEQYF
TGTGCCAGCAGCCCCGGGCCAGGCTACGAGCAGTACTTC
>TRBJ2-7|TRBD1|-|TRBV19
CASSWTGTYEQYF
TGTGCCAGTAGCTGGACAGGGACCTACGAGCAGTACTTC
>TRBJ1-5|-|-|TRBV19
CASSILGDQPQHF
TGTGCCAGTAGTATTTTGGGGGACCAGCCCCAGCATTTT
>TRBJ1-2|-|-|TRBV7-9
CASSLAGASYGYTF
TGTGCCAGCAGCTTAGCCGGGGCGAGCTATGGCTACACCTTC
>TRBJ2-4|-|once|TRBV2
CASKGTDIQYF
TGTGCCAGCAAGGGGACGGACATTCAGTACTTC
>TRBJ1-1|-|-|TRBV19
CASSIYGRNTEAFF
TGTGCCAGTAGTATTTACGGGAGGAACACTGAAGCTTTCTTT
>TRBJ2-2|-|few|TRBV6-4
CASSGLNTGELFF
TGTGCCAGCAGTGGACTGAACACCGGGGAGCTGTTTTTT
>TRBJ1-1|TRBD1|-|TRBV12-3/TRBV12-4
CASRTTGTAFF
TGTGCCAGCAGGACGACAGGGACGGCTTTCTTT
>TRBJ2-1|-|-|TRBV27
CASSLNNQGDEQFF
TGTGCCAGCAGTTTAAATAACCAAGGGGATGAGCAGTTCTTC
>TRBJ1-1|-|-|TRBV28
CASSLQGAGAEAFF
TGTGCCAGCAGCCTACAGGGCGCGGGCGCTGAAGCTTTCTTT
>TRBJ2-1|TRBD2|-|TRBV19
CASSYIAGGGNEQFF
TGTGCCAGTAGCTACATAGCGGGGGGCGGCAATGAGCAGTTCTTC
>TRBJ2-3|-|-|TRBV7-9
CASSLASPDTQYF
TGTGCCAGCAGCTTAGCTAGCCCAGATACGCAGTATTTT
>TRBJ1-1|-|few|TRBV11-3
CASRTNTEAFF
TGTGCCAGCAGAACCAACACTGAAGCTTTCTTT
>TRBJ1-1|-|-|TRBV4-2
CASSQDGTPEAFF
TGTGCCAGCAGCCAAGATGGAACGCCGGAAGCTTTCTTT
>TRBJ1-6|TRBD1|-|TRBV2
CASSAPIDRDYNSPLHF
TGTGCCAGCAGTGCCCCAATCGACAGGGACTATAATTCACCCCTCCACTTT
>TRBJ2-7|-|-|TRBV3-1/TRBV3-2
CASSRDGTVRGEQYF
TGTGCCAGCAGCAGGGACGGGACGGTTAGGGGCGAGCAGTACTTC
>TRBJ1-2|-|-|TRBV6-5
CASSYGAGTSGYTF
TGTGCCAGCAGTTACGGGGCAGGGACGTCTGGCTACACCTTC
>TRBJ1-3|-|-|TRBV9
CASSVATSTRSGNTIYF
TGTGCCAGCAGCGTAGCTACGTCTACCCGGTCTGGAAACACCATATATTTT
>TRBJ1-4|-|-|TRBV19
CASSISGQGNEKLFF
TGTGCCAGTAGTATCTCTGGGCAGGGCAATGAAAAACTGTTTTTT
>TRBJ1-2|TRBD1|-|TRBV7-8
CASSPEGQYYGYTF
TGTGCCAGCAGCCCGGAGGGACAGTACTATGGCTACACCTTC
>TRBJ2-2|TRBD2|once|TRBV5-5
CASTFYLTSTTGELFF
TGTGCCAGCACTTTTTACTTGACTAGCACCACCGGGGAGCTGTTTTTT
>TRBJ1-3|-|-|TRBV6-6
CASSYGRSGNTIYF
TGTGCCAGCAGTTACGGACGGAGTGGAAACACCATATATTTT
>TRBJ1-3|-|once|TRBV13
CASSSRFSGNTIYF
TGTGCCAGCAGCTCCCGATTCTCTGGAAACACCATATATTTT
>TRBJ1-2|TRBD1|few|TRBV7-2
CASSTGTGWNYGYTF
TGTGCCAGCAGCACCGGGACAGGGTGGAACTATGGCTACACCTTC
>TRBJ1-2|-|-|TRBV7-2
CASSLDSFLAAYTF
TGTGCCAGCAGCTTAGATAGCTTCTTGGCTGCCTACACCTTC
>TRBJ1-2|-|-|TRBV10-2
CASKSGPYGYTF
TGCGCCAGCAAGTCAGGACCCTATGGCTACACCTTC
>TRBJ2-3|TRBD2|-|TRBV18
CASSPKGLAVSSTDTQYF
TGTGCCAGCTCCCCAAAGGGACTAGCGGTATCTAGCACAGATACGCAGTATTTT
>TRBJ1-2|TRBD1|once|TRBV25-1
CASSETGGDVYYGYTF
TGTGCCAGCAGTGAGACAGGGGGCGACGTTTACTATGGCTACACCTTC
>TRBJ2-7|-|medium-sized|TRBV7-9
CASKEGLSYEQYF
TGTGCCTCCAAAGAGGGCCTCTCCTACGAGCAGTACTTC
>TRBJ2-5|-|-|TRBV19
CASSMGHKETQYF
TGTGCCAGTAGTATGGGACACAAAGAGACCCAGTACTTC